This T cell receptor (beta chain) is from a study of cytomegalovirus exposure and HLA in healthy donors. The CDR3 totals 14 residues. Germline lookup yields CDR1 SGHTS and CDR2 YDEGEE. The V and J ends lost 4 bases and 11 bases respectively, with 16 bases between them. PCR used 60 Vbeta primers and 13 Jbeta primers. Here immunoSEQ multiplex PCR was the method, and the copy in TCRdb shows in-frame clones only, minus some. The sample shows 250,000 to 300,000 clones, about nine tenths of them seen only once. The J gene is TRBJ1-6, the V gene TRBV5-8; tentatively, D is TRBD1 (6 bases). The sample was PBMCs. The source is a girl aged 2-9 years in good health and CMV-seronegative. CDR3 in DNA: TGTGCCAGCAGCCCGGGGCAGGGGAGACCACCCCTCCACTTT. Protein: CASSPGQGRPPLHF.